This T cell receptor beta chain was documented in a study of glioma-infiltrating T cells after dendritic cell vaccination. The overall study: Dendritic cell vaccination trial patients had either newly diagnosed or recurrent glioblastoma. Monocyte-derived dendritic cells, cultured less than 9 days with IL-4 and GM-CSF, were pulsed with autologous tumor lysate.

Here immunoSEQ multiplex PCR was the method, and the copy in TCRdb shows in-frame clones only, minus some. This sample yields around 90,000 clones, of which about 80% are seen a single time; less than 7% belongs to the top ten. V was pared by 5 bases and J by 2 bases, with 14 bases between. The V gene's germline CDR1 is LNHDA and CDR2 SQIVND (reference sequence). This CDR3 comprises 15 residues. The V gene is TRBV19, the J gene TRBJ2-3, with TRBD2 as a possible D gene (7 bases). Sequencing was performed on blood, taken before dendritic cell vaccination. The receptor was isolated from a human donor with glioblastoma. CDR3: CASSLWGGLTDTQYF. CDR3 DNA sequence: TGTGCCAGTAGTCTCTGGGGGGGCCTCACAGATACGCAGTATTTT. Combining the CDR3 with reference TRBV19 and TRBJ2-3 gives the whole variable domain DGGITQSPKYLFRKEGQNVTLSCEQNLNHDAMYWYRQDPGQGLRLIYYSQIVNDFQKGDIAEGYSVSREKKESFPLTVTSAQKNPTAFYLCASSLWGGLTDTQYFGPGTRLTVL.